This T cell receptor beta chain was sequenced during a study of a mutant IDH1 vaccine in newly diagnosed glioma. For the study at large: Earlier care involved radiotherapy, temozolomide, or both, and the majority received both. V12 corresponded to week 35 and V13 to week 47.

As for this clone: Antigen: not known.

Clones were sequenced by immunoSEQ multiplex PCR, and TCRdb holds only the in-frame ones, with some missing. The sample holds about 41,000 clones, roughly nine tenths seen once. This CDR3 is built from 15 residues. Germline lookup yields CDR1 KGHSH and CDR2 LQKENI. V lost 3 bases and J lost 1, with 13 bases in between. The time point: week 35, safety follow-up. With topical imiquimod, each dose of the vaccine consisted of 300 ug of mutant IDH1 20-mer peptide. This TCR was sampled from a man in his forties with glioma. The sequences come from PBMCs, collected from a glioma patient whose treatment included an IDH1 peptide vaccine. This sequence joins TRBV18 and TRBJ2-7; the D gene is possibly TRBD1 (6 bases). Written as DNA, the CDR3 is TGTGCCAGCTCACCGGACAGATCTAGATCCTACGAGCAGTACTTC. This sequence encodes CASSPDRSRSYEQYF.